This passage covers 8 T cell receptor beta chains from one sample sequenced in a study of T cells in Graves' hyperthyroidism and ophthalmopathy. RNA transcripts yielded amplified TCR beta CDR3 regions. A first-round RT-PCR of the TCR CDR3 used the HTBI primer set. TCRdb passed the multiplex PCR reads through MiXCR, listing each CDR3 protein once. The repertoire holds some 700,000 distinct CDR3 sequences, with around 16% as singletons. The material sequenced was blood. These receptors were collected from a man aged 45 to 65 with Graves' hyperthyroidism.

This clonotype was recorded a few times. V and J are TRBV28 and TRBJ1-4; D gene ambiguous. CDR3 length equals 11 residues. The germline gives CDR1 MDHEN, CDR2 SYDVKM. V lost 2 bases to trimming and J lost 14 bases, with 9 bases between them. The CDR3 DNA reads as TGTGCCAGCAGTTTAGGACCGTCTCTGTTTTTT. It is translated as CASSLGPSLFF.

The chain couples TRBV30 to TRBJ1-4, with a possible D match to TRBD1 (6 bases). The V end lost 2 bases, the J end lost 10 bases, and 20 bases lay between the germline ends. The length of the CDR3 is 15 residues. In germline, CDR1 is GTSNPN, CDR2 SVGIG (reference sequence). CDR3 loop: CAWSPPSGLRGKLFF. CDR3 sequence (DNA): TGTGCCTGGAGTCCCCCGTCGGGCCTCAGGGGAAAACTGTTTTTT. Supplemented by reference TRBV30 and TRBJ1-4, the full variable domain reads SQTIHQWPATLVQPVGSPLSLECTVEGTSNPNLYWYRQAAGRGLQLLFYSVGIGQISSEVPQNLSASRPQDRQFILSSKKLLLSDSGFYLCAWSPPSGLRGKLFFGSGTQLSVL.

CDR3 sequence reads: CASMPGVSYEQYF. CDR3 sequence (DNA): TGTGCCAGCATGCCGGGGGTCTCCTACGAGCAGTACTTC. V is TRBV2 and J is TRBJ2-7, with D possibly being TRBD2 (6 bases). The CDR3 loop spans 13 amino acids. CDR1 and CDR2 (germline): SNHLY, FYNNEI. V was pared by 7 bases and J by 0 bases, with 10 bases between.

The V call is TRBV5-5, the J call TRBJ2-7; D is uncertain. V lost 3 bases and J 3 bases, leaving 19 bases between the germline ends. The CDR3 contains 16 residues. Looked up from germline, CDR1 is SGHKS and CDR2 is YYEKEE (reference sequence). The CDR3 spells CASSSNPTASGYEQYF. In DNA, the CDR3 is TGTGCCAGCAGCTCAAACCCTACCGCATCCGGCTACGAGCAGTACTTC.

There are many counts of this clonotype. The rearrangement links TRBV6-2 or TRBV6-3 to TRBJ2-7, with 10 bases lining up with TRBD2. The V and J ends lost 5 bases and 5 bases, in that order; junction bases with no gene match: 6. CDR1 is MNHEY and CDR2 is SVGEGT in the germline V gene. CDR3 length equals 14 residues. CDR3 loop: CASSRAGGPDEQYF. CDR3 bases: TGTGCCAGCAGTAGAGCGGGAGGGCCGGACGAGCAGTACTTC.

This clonotype was seen ten or more times. The gene calls are TRBV2 and TRBJ1-1; a possible D gene is TRBD1 (6 bases). CDR3 length: 14 residues. Germline CDR1 is SNHLY and CDR2 is FYNNEI. V shed 7 bases and J shed 0 bases, with 12 bases lying between them. CDR3 sequence reads: CASKKDSLNTEAFF. In DNA form, the CDR3 reads TGTGCCAGCAAAAAGGACAGCTTGAACACTGAAGCTTTCTTT. Looking up the rest from reference TRBV2 and TRBJ1-1 gives the full variable domain: EPEVTQTPSHQVTQMGQEVILRCVPISNHLYFYWYRQILGQKVEFLVSFYNNEISEKSEIFDDQFSVERPDGSNFTLKIRSTKLEDSAMYFCASKKDSLNTEAFFGQGTRLTVV.

The V and J genes are TRBV19 and TRBJ2-4; 7 bases are shared with TRBD2. The germline V gene has CDR1 LNHDA and CDR2 SQIVND (reference sequence). The trim removed 6 bases at V and 1 base at J, leaving 9 bases unmatched. This CDR3 has 16 residues. The CDR3 DNA sequence: TGTGCCAGTAGCCCTAGCGGTCTAGGGGCCAAAAACATTCAGTACTTC. Translation: CASSPSGLGAKNIQYF.

This clonotype was observed a handful of times. The rearrangement links TRBV2 to TRBJ1-6, with unresolved D. Trimming took off 7 bases at V and 4 bases at J, with 11 bases between the two ends. This CDR3 region has 14 residues. Germline V lookup: CDR1 SNHLY, CDR2 FYNNEI. CDR3 DNA sequence: TGTGCCAGCATGGTCAGCACATATAATTCACCCCTCCACTTT. Its protein product is CASMVSTYNSPLHF. Combining the CDR3 with reference TRBV2 and TRBJ1-6 gives the whole variable domain EPEVTQTPSHQVTQMGQEVILRCVPISNHLYFYWYRQILGQKVEFLVSFYNNEISEKSEIFDDQFSVERPDGSNFTLKIRSTKLEDSAMYFCASMVSTYNSPLHFGNGTRLTVT.